This note documents a single T cell receptor beta chain sequence. These data originate in a study of blood T cell repertoires in COVID-19. Sequenced by immunoSEQ multiplex PCR; TCRdb stores in-frame clones only, minus some. The table shows fewer than 250,000 clones, with more than 70% occurring only once. What was sequenced was peripheral blood. This sequence originates from a woman aged 80 or older with COVID-19, enrolled during active disease.

The CDR3 here is CASSFVYRDISTDTQYF. The CDR3 DNA follows: TGTGCCAGCAGCTTCGTCTACCGGGACATTAGCACAGATACGCAGTATTTT. The chain employs TRBV7-9 and TRBJ2-3; possibly TRBD1 for D (6 bases). With 3 bases removed from V and 0 bases from J, the gap between germline ends came to 16 bases. Germline CDR1 SEHNR, CDR2 FQNEAQ (reference sequence). CDR3 length equals 17 residues.